This T cell receptor (beta chain) emerged from a study of blood T cell repertoires in COVID-19. For the study at large: The United States, Italy and Spain provided the acute and convalescent COVID-19 samples. Sample material is recorded as cDNA or gDNA derived from T cells, B-cell-depleted T cells, or PBMCs.

The CDR3 has 15 amino acids. V was clipped by 3 bases and J by 4 bases, with 17 bases between them. Germline CDR1 reads SGHNT; CDR2 reads YYREEE (reference sequence). In the study's own analysis: Cell counts per sample came from amplifying reference gene primers. Libraries were prepared by immunoSEQ multiplex PCR; TCRdb keeps only in-frame clonotypes and omits some of them. V and J calls and clone size are copied from that table; D and trimming were computed from the DNA. The sample comprises more than 150,000 clones, about 85% of which are singletons, and 9.8% rests with the top ten. The origin of this receptor is a woman aged 80 or older with acute or convalescent COVID-19. The chain employs TRBV5-4 and TRBJ2-7, with a weak D call TRBD2 (6 bases). The source material was peripheral blood. The CDR3 here is CASSSRAVREYEQYF. The CDR3 DNA is TGTGCCAGCAGCTCCCGAGCGGTTCGGGAGTACGAGCAGTACTTC.